These 13 T cell receptor beta chains originate from one sample sequenced in a study of T cells in localized non-small cell lung cancer. The protocol was immunoSEQ multiplex PCR, while the TCRdb copy is restricted to in-frame clones and leaves out a portion. This table holds about 70,000 clones, roughly nine tenths found once. The material sequenced was peripheral blood, taken before any cancer treatment. These receptors were taken from a male donor at least 60 years old with stage III squamous cell lung carcinoma.

V is TRBV7-9 and J is TRBJ1-1; D is uncertain. Germline loops: CDR1 SEHNR, CDR2 FQNEAQ (reference sequence). Trimming cost V 1 base and J 1 base, with 10 bases left between them. The CDR3 sequence is 15 residues long. The CDR3 bases are TGTGCCAGCAGCTTAGTTTCCGGAAAGAACACTGAAGCTTTCTTT. Encoded protein: CASSLVSGKNTEAFF.

The chain uses TRBV6-6 and TRBJ2-7; D may be TRBD1 or TRBD2 (5 bases each). This CDR3 has 13 residues. Trimming took 6 bases from V and 4 from J, leaving 13 bases between them. Germline CDR1 reads MNHNY; CDR2 reads SVGAGI (reference sequence). The DNA for the CDR3 is TGTGCCAGCAGCGTTAGTGGGGGATACGAGCAGTACGTC. It specifies CASSVSGGYEQYV.

The CDR3 sequence: CASRTGGLDNSPLHF. Here the CDR3 DNA reads TGTGCCAGTAGAACAGGGGGCCTGGATAATTCACCCCTCCACTTT. The chain is built from TRBV19 and TRBJ1-6; TRBD1 matches 9 bases. The CDR3 runs to 15 residues. J lost 5 bases, V lost 6 bases, and 5 bases had no gene match. CDR1 is LNHDA and CDR2 is SQIVND in the germline V gene (reference sequence).

This clone was seen a single time. This sequence joins TRBV27 and TRBJ2-7, with D perhaps matching TRBD2 (6 bases). This CDR3 is 19 amino acids long. Germline V lookup: CDR1 MNHEY, CDR2 SMNVEV (reference sequence). Trimming pared 8 bases from V and 6 bases from J, leaving 35 bases between. CDR3 protein: CASRPVYFSNKGRGAEQYF. CDR3 in DNA: TGTGCCAGCCGCCCAGTTTACTTTTCGAATAAGGGGCGCGGGGCCGAGCAGTACTTC.

The chain is built from TRBV5-4 and TRBJ1-2, with 7 bases fitting TRBD1. Germline V gene data show CDR1 as SGHNT and CDR2 as YYREEE (reference sequence). The V segment lost 5 bases and the J segment 4 bases; nucleotides outside the gene matches: 11. The CDR3 runs to 15 residues. The CDR3 DNA reads as TGTGCCAGCAGGAACAGGGGAATTCGTTTCTATGGCTACACCTTC. It specifies CASRNRGIRFYGYTF.

This clone was observed a handful of times. The chain employs TRBV6-1 and TRBJ1-2; no definite D call. The germline V gene encodes CDR1 MNHNS and CDR2 SASEGT. V was cut by 3 bases and J by 4 bases, with 0 bases left in between. The CDR3 sequence is 10 residues long. As DNA, the CDR3 is TGTGCCAGCAGTGACTATGGCTACACCTTC. The encoded protein is CASSDYGYTF.

This clone was recorded once. The rearrangement links TRBV2 to TRBJ2-7; D is undetermined. This CDR3 has 12 amino acids. The V and J ends lost 2 bases and 0 bases respectively, with 2 bases between them. The germline V gene has CDR1 SNHLY and CDR2 FYNNEI. The CDR3 coding sequence is TGTGCCAGCAGTGAATACTCCTACGAGCAGTACGTC. As protein: CASSEYSYEQYV.

This chain connects TRBV4-1 to TRBJ2-3, with unresolved D. The CDR3 is 14 amino acids. Per the germline V gene, CDR1 is MGHRA and CDR2 is YSYEKL. The V end was cut by 4 bases, the J end by 2 bases, with 10 bases between. CDR3 in DNA: TGCGCCAGCAGCCTTAGCAGTACCACAGATACGCAGTATTTT. It translates to CASSLSSTTDTQYF.

The V gene is TRBV5-8, the J gene TRBJ2-2; D perhaps matches TRBD1 (5 bases). The germline gives CDR1 SGHTS, CDR2 YDEGEE. V was pared by 6 bases and J by 7 bases, with 13 bases between. This CDR3 region has 13 residues. The CDR3 loop is CASKTPQGGELFF. The CDR3 bases are TGTGCCAGCAAGACACCCCAGGGCGGGGAGCTGTTTTTT.

The chain recombines TRBV11-2 with TRBJ1-1; D not resolved. V lost 1 base and J 8 bases, leaving 8 bases between the germline ends. The CDR3 totals 12 residues. Germline V gene data show CDR1 as SGHAT and CDR2 as FQNNGV. CDR3 DNA: TGTGCCAGCAGCTTAGCCGGCGAAGAAGCTTTCTTT. It translates to CASSLAGEEAFF. Combining the CDR3 with reference TRBV11-2 and TRBJ1-1 gives the whole variable domain EAGVAQSPRYKIIEKRQSVAFWCNPISGHATLYWYQQILGQGPKLLIQFQNNGVVDDSQLPKDRFSAERLKGVDSTLKIQPAKLEDSAVYLCASSLAGEEAFFGQGTRLTVV.

This chain uses TRBV11-2 with TRBJ1-1; D remains ambiguous. V lost 5 bases, J lost 4 bases, and 14 bases lay in between. Germline V gene data show CDR1 as SGHAT and CDR2 as FQNNGV. CDR3 size: 14 residues. This CDR3 reads CASSRGRESTEAFF. The CDR3 nucleotides are TGTGCCAGCAGCCGCGGGAGGGAGAGCACTGAAGCTTTCTTT.

This clone was found once. This chain uses TRBV7-2 with TRBJ2-2; 13 bases match TRBD2. Germline CDR1 SGHTA, CDR2 FQGNSA. This CDR3 is 17 amino acids long. J lost 4 bases, V lost 5 bases, and 7 bases had no gene match. The CDR3 loop is CASSLSRLAGGTGELFF. The CDR3 coding sequence is TGTGCCAGCAGCCTCTCTCGACTAGCGGGGGGCACCGGGGAGCTGTTTTTT.

The CDR3 coding sequence is TGCAGCGTTGTTCAGGGGGTGGGTGAGCAGTACTTC. The encoded protein is CSVVQGVGEQYF. The chain couples TRBV29-1 to TRBJ2-7; 7 nucleotides agree with TRBD1. Trimming at V came to 4 bases and at J to 7 bases, leaving 7 bases not matched to a gene. CDR1 and CDR2 (germline): SQVTM, ANQGSEA. The CDR3 is 12 amino acids.